This T cell receptor (beta chain) was captured by sequencing in a study of technical replicates of blood from several donors. Produced via immunoSEQ multiplex PCR; TCRdb's table is partial and in-frame only. Of approximately 73,000 clones listed, 85% to 95% are singletons. Germline V gene lookup returns CDR1 LNHDA and CDR2 SQIVND (reference sequence). The CDR3 has 12 amino acids. V was clipped by 5 bases and J by 5 bases, with 9 bases between them. The rearrangement joins TRBV19 to TRBJ1-2, with D hard to call. Material for sequencing was T cells isolated from PBMCs. The clonotype originates from a human donor in good health. CDR3 nucleotides: TGTGCCAGTAGTGCAACGCTATATGGCTACACCTTC. Its translation is CASSATLYGYTF.